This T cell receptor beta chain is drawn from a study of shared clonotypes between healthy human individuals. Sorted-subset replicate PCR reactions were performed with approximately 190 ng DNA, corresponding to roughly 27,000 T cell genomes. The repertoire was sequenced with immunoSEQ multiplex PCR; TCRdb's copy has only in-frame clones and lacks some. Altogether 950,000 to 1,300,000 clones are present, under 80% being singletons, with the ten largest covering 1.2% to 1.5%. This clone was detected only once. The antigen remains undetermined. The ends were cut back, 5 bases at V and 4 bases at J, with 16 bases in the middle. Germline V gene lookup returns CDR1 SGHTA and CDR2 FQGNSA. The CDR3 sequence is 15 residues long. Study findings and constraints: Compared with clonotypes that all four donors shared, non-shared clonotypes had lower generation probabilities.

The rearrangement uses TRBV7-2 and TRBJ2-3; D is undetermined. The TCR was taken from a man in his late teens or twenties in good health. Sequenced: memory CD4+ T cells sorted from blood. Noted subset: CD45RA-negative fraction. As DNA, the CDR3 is TGTGCCAGCAGCCCCCGTCGGTTTGGGCCAGATACGCAGTATTTT. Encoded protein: CASSPRRFGPDTQYF.